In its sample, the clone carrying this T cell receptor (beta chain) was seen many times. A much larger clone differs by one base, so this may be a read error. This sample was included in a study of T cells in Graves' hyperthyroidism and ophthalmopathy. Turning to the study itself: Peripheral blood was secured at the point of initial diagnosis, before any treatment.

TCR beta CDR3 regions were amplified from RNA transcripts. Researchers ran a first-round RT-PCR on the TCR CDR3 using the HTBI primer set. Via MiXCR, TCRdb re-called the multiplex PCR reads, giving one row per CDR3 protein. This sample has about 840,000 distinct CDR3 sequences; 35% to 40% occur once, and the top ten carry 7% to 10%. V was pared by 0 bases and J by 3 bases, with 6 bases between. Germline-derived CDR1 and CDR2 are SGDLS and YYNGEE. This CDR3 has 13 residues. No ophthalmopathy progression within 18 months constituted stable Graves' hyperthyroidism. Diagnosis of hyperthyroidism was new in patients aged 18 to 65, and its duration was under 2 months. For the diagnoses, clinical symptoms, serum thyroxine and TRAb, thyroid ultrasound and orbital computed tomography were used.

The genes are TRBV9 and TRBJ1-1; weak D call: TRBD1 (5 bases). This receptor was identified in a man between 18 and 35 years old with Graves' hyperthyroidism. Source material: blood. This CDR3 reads CASSVAGDTEAFF. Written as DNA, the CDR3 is TGTGCCAGCAGCGTAGCGGGGGACACTGAAGCTTTCTTT.